This T cell receptor beta chain was recovered during a study of T-cell reconstitution after alpha-beta-depleted transplantation in children. This clonotype was counted ten times or more. The trim removed 5 bases at V and 3 bases at J, leaving 7 bases unmatched. From germline, CDR1 is SEHNR and CDR2 FQNEAQ (reference sequence). The CDR3 consists of 14 residues. The TCRbeta library was prepared with unique molecular identifiers. TCRdb itself ran the PCR reads through MiXCR, one entry per CDR3 protein. The sample records about 610,000 distinct CDR3 sequences, roughly 10% being singletons. The specimen comprised PBMCs from the stem cell graft donor, sampled from the stem cell graft. The receptor comes from a human donor who donated a stem cell graft to a child with acute myeloid leukemia. The chain employs TRBV7-9 and TRBJ2-7, with TRBD2 identical over 7 bases. CDR3 in DNA: TGTGCCAGCAGCCCAGGACTAGGAGGCTACGAGCAGTACTTC. This codes for CASSPGLGGYEQYF.